A selection of T cell receptor beta chains follows, all from one sample in a study of T cell responses to AZD1222 COVID-19 vaccine. The assay was immunoSEQ multiplex PCR, and TCRdb's table has in-frame clones only and misses some. The table shows over 100,000 clones, with more than 65% occurring only once. Here the sequenced sample was peripheral blood, taken on day 0 of AZD1222 vaccination. These receptors were taken from an adult in good health. Each CDR3 is given with its conserved first and last residue. A D gene is named only where the DNA matches it firmly. Size is omitted from some rows. Given values are once, few, many or a class for expanded clones.

>-|TRBJ1-2|TRBV6-6|-
TGTGCCAGCAGTCCCTCTAGGGTAGGCACTAGCTATGGCTACACCTTC
CASSPSRVGTSYGYTF
>-|TRBJ1-4|TRBV5-5|-
TGTGCCAGCAGCCGCGAGGGTAGCCCTAATGAAAAACTGTTTTTT
CASSREGSPNEKLFF
>-|TRBJ2-1|TRBV5-6|once
TGTGCCAGCAGCTTGGGTCTAGCGAGGTACAATGAGCAGTTCTTC
CASSLGLARYNEQFF
>-|TRBJ1-2|TRBV4-1|-
TGCGCCAGCAGCCAACTACCGGGGACGCATGGCTACACCTTC
CASSQLPGTHGYTF
>-|TRBJ2-7|TRBV28|-
TGTGCCAGCAGTCCTTTAGGTGAGGGCGGGTCCTACGAGCAGTACTTC
CASSPLGEGGSYEQYF
>-|TRBJ1-5|TRBV7-2|-
TGTGCCAGCAGCTTCGGAAGGAGGAGCAATCAGCCCCAGCATTTT
CASSFGRRSNQPQHF
>-|TRBJ1-4|TRBV28|-
TGTGCCAGCAGTTTGGGCAGGGGAGACGAAAAACTGTTTTTT
CASSLGRGDEKLFF
>-|TRBJ1-6|TRBV18|-
TGTGCCAGCTCACCAACCGGGGACCCCCATAATTCACCCCTCCACTTT
CASSPTGDPHNSPLHF
>-|TRBJ1-1|TRBV11-1|few
TGTGCCAGCAGCCTAACCGGACTTGAAGCTTTCTTT
CASSLTGLEAFF
>-|TRBJ2-7|TRBV3-1/TRBV3-2|-
TGTGCCAGCAGCCAAACAGGGAGCTACGAGCAGTACTTC
CASSQTGSYEQYF
>-|TRBJ1-3|TRBV18|-
TGTGCCAGCTCACCACTTCCGCAGAGCTCTGGAAACACCATATATTTT
CASSPLPQSSGNTIYF
>-|TRBJ2-5|TRBV24-1|-
TGTGCCACCTCGGACGAAGAGACCCAGTACTTC
CATSDEETQYF
>-|TRBJ2-3|TRBV19|-
TGTGCCAGTAGTACTGAGCAGTTGGGCACAGATACGCAGTATTTT
CASSTEQLGTDTQYF
>TRBD1|TRBJ1-3|TRBV7-8|-
TGTGCCAGCAGGCCTACAGGGGTAAACACCATATATTTT
CASRPTGVNTIYF
>-|TRBJ1-3|TRBV7-2|-
TGTGCCAGCAGTAAACTCGATGGAAGGGGGAACACCATATATTTT
CASSKLDGRGNTIYF